The rows below give T cell receptor beta chains drawn from one sample of a study of cytomegalovirus exposure and HLA in healthy donors. Generated by immunoSEQ multiplex PCR, the TCRdb table keeps only in-frame clones and is missing some. Found here are 140,000 to 150,000 clones, 82% of them singletons; the top ten hold 9% to 10%. The source material was PBMCs. The receptors here all came from a woman aged 55 to 70 in good health and CMV-seropositive. Both conserved end residues are part of each CDR3. Each record gives: V gene, J gene, D gene, clone size, CDR3 DNA, CDR3 protein. A D gene is named only where the DNA matches it firmly. Size is omitted from some rows. Given values are once, few, many or a class for expanded clones.

TRBV29-1	TRBJ2-7	-	-	TGCAGCGTTTTTGAACCGGGGATGATCGAGCAGTACTTC	CSVFEPGMIEQYF
TRBV7-2	TRBJ1-2	TRBD1	-	TGTGCCAGCAGCCCGACAACAGGGGCAAATGGCTACACCTTC	CASSPTTGANGYTF
TRBV5-1	TRBJ1-1	-	-	TGCGCCAGCAGCTTGGGGCAGGGTCCTGAAGCTTTCTTT	CASSLGQGPEAFF
TRBV15	TRBJ2-2	-	-	TGTGCCGCTACCACGGACAGATTGGTACAGGACACCGGGGAGCTGTTTTTT	CAATTDRLVQDTGELFF
TRBV6-6	TRBJ2-2	-	-	TGTGCCAGCACCGTGAGTGGGAGTGGGACCGGGGAGCTGTTTTTT	CASTVSGSGTGELFF
TRBV6-5	TRBJ2-7	-	-	TGTGCCAGCAGTTCGTACCGGGTCAGCTCCTACGAGCAGTACTTC	CASSSYRVSSYEQYF
TRBV27	TRBJ2-2	TRBD1	-	TGTGCCAGCAGTTTATGGACAGGGGGTGGCGGGGAGCTGTTTTTT	CASSLWTGGGGELFF
TRBV18	TRBJ2-1	TRBD2	-	TGTGCCAGCTCACCTAGGATAGCGGGAGTCAATGAGCAGTTCTTC	CASSPRIAGVNEQFF
TRBV5-6	TRBJ2-3	-	once	TGTGCCAGCAGCTCGTCCCAAGGACGGGGAGCTACGCAGTATTTT	CASSSSQGRGATQYF
TRBV25-1	TRBJ1-1	-	few	TGTGCCAGCAGTGAGGGGACTCAAGCTTTCTTT	CASSEGTQAFF
TRBV7-9	TRBJ2-7	TRBD1	-	TGTGCCAGCAGCCGAGGACAGGGCATAGCCTACGAGCAGTACTTC	CASSRGQGIAYEQYF
TRBV6-9	TRBJ2-7	-	-	TGTGCCAGCATCCACGCGAGCTACGAGCAGTACTTC	CASIHASYEQYF
TRBV4-1	TRBJ2-7	-	-	TGCGCCAGCAGCCAAGATCCGGAGAACGACGAGCAGTACTTC	CASSQDPENDEQYF
TRBV6-5	TRBJ2-1	TRBD1	few	TGTGCCAGCAGTTACTCCACCGGGACAGGTTCGGATGAGCAGTTCTTC	CASSYSTGTGSDEQFF
TRBV18	TRBJ2-2	TRBD1	-	TGTGCCAGCTCACAGGGACAGATGAACACCGGGGAGCTGTTTTTT	CASSQGQMNTGELFF
TRBV5-1	TRBJ2-3	TRBD1	-	TGCGCCAGCAGCTTCCGCTTGGACAGGGACCCCACAGATACGCAGTATTTT	CASSFRLDRDPTDTQYF
TRBV5-4	TRBJ2-1	TRBD2	-	TGTGCCAGCAGCTTGGATACTAGCGGGAGTTTGGATGAGCAGTTCTTC	CASSLDTSGSLDEQFF
TRBV9	TRBJ2-7	-	once	TGTGCCAGCAGCCCTACCCCCTCCTACGAGCAGTACTTC	CASSPTPSYEQYF
TRBV29-1	TRBJ2-1	-	-	TGCAGCGCCCCCGATGGGGCGGCCTACAATGAGCAGTTCTTC	CSAPDGAAYNEQFF
TRBV5-8	TRBJ1-4	-	once	TGTGCCAGCAGCCGAACCCCGGCTAATGAAAAACTGTTTTTT	CASSRTPANEKLFF
TRBV7-9	TRBJ1-6	-	-	TGTGCCAGCAGCTTAGCTGGTAGTAATTCACCCCTCCACTTT	CASSLAGSNSPLHF
TRBV13	TRBJ1-1	-	-	TGTGCCAGCAGCTTATTTCAGAACACTGAAGCTTTCTTT	CASSLFQNTEAFF
TRBV19	TRBJ1-1	TRBD1	-	TGTGCCAGTAGTCAGGGGGTGAACACTGAAGCTTTCTTT	CASSQGVNTEAFF
TRBV5-1	TRBJ1-5	-	once	TGCGCCAGCAGCCCCGACGGGGGGACTCAGCCCCAGCATTTT	CASSPDGGTQPQHF
TRBV18	TRBJ1-1	-	-	TGTGCCAGCTCACGCCTGGAGGCGCCAGGCACTGAAGCTTTCTTT	CASSRLEAPGTEAFF
TRBV30	TRBJ2-6	TRBD2	-	TGTGCCTGGAGTCCAGGACTAGCGGGAGTCTCTGGGGCCAACGTCCTGACTTTC	CAWSPGLAGVSGANVLTF
TRBV6-6	TRBJ1-2	-	-	TGTGCCAGCAGTTTAGAGGCCGGCTATGGCTACACCTTC	CASSLEAGYGYTF
TRBV11-2	TRBJ2-2	TRBD2	once	TGTGCCAGCAGCTGGGAATCCCGGGGACTAGCGGGAGGAACCGGGGAGCTGTTTTTT	CASSWESRGLAGGTGELFF
TRBV27	TRBJ2-2	TRBD2	-	TGTGCCAGCAAAGGTAGCGGGAGTAACACCGGGGAGCTGTTTTTT	CASKGSGSNTGELFF
TRBV6-1	TRBJ2-3	TRBD1	-	TGTGCCAGCCCCGGGACAGGCCTCACAGATACGCAGTATTTT	CASPGTGLTDTQYF
TRBV10-3	TRBJ2-3	-	once	TGTGCCATCAGTGAGATAAGCCTTCCTAGCACAGATACGCAGTATTTT	CAISEISLPSTDTQYF
TRBV20-1	TRBJ2-1	-	-	TGCAGTGTTAACCTTGCGGGCGGGCAGTTCTTC	CSVNLAGGQFF
TRBV9	TRBJ2-3	TRBD2	-	TGTGCCAGCAGCTCTTCCAGCGGGAGGGCCGGGGCAGATACGCAGTATTTT	CASSSSSGRAGADTQYF
TRBV30	TRBJ2-7	-	once	TGTGCCTGGAGTCCTCCTTATGGGGCAGGGGAACACGAGCAGTACTTC	CAWSPPYGAGEHEQYF
TRBV7-3	TRBJ2-7	TRBD1	few	TGTGCCAGCAGCTTCGACAGGGGAGCCACCTACGAGCAGTACTTC	CASSFDRGATYEQYF
TRBV19	TRBJ1-5	TRBD1	-	TGTGCCAGTAGTACCGGACAGGGCGGCAATCAGCCCCAGCATTTT	CASSTGQGGNQPQHF
TRBV6-5	TRBJ2-7	-	-	TGTCTCGTGGGGCAGGGAGGTTTGCAGTACTTC	CLVGQGGLQYF
TRBV18	TRBJ1-3	TRBD1	-	TGTGCCAGCTCACCAAAGGACAGGTCTCTACGCTCTGGAAACACCATATATTTT	CASSPKDRSLRSGNTIYF
TRBV28	TRBJ2-3	TRBD2	-	TGTGCCAGCAGTTGGCGCGGGAGGTCAGATACGCAGTATTTT	CASSWRGRSDTQYF
TRBV7-9	TRBJ2-5	TRBD1	-	TGTGCCAGCAGCTTTGTGGAGCGGGACAGGGGGCCCCCGACCCAGTACTTC	CASSFVERDRGPPTQYF
TRBV7-9	TRBJ2-2	-	-	TGTGCCAGCAGCTTAGGAGGTCGATCAGGGCCGAACACCGGGGAGCTGTTTTTT	CASSLGGRSGPNTGELFF
TRBV19	TRBJ2-2	-	-	TGTGCCAGTAGTCGGCAGGGGAACACCGGGGAGCTGTTTTTT	CASSRQGNTGELFF
TRBV5-1	TRBJ2-7	-	-	TGCGCCAGCAGCGGCCCGGACCTAGGGGACGAGCAGTACTTC	CASSGPDLGDEQYF
TRBV7-6	TRBJ2-1	TRBD2	-	TGTGCCAGCAGTCCTAAAGCGGGACTAGCGAGTTACAATGAGCAGTTCTTC	CASSPKAGLASYNEQFF
TRBV9	TRBJ2-6	-	-	TGTGCCAGCAGCTCCCGGGGAGTTGCTGGGGCCAACGTCCTGACTTTC	CASSSRGVAGANVLTF
TRBV7-3	TRBJ2-4	-	-	TGTGCCAGCAGCTTAAACGGGGGAAACATTCAGTACTTC	CASSLNGGNIQYF
TRBV9	TRBJ2-7	-	-	TGTGCCAGCAGCGTAGCTGCCAGGGCGAGCGAGCAGTACTTC	CASSVAARASEQYF
TRBV7-9	TRBJ2-5	TRBD1	-	TGTGCCAGCAGCTTCGGCAGGACAGGGGGAGAGACCCAGTACTTC	CASSFGRTGGETQYF
TRBV30	TRBJ2-3	-	-	TGTGCCTGGGAGCTCGGACACCTTTCGGATACGCAGTATTTT	CAWELGHLSDTQYF